This entry lists 7 T cell receptor beta chains sequenced from one sample in a study of cytomegalovirus exposure and HLA in healthy donors. 60 Vbeta and 13 Jbeta primers were used in PCR. Using immunoSEQ multiplex PCR, the repertoire was profiled, and TCRdb retains in-frame clones only, with some absent. The data hold about 270,000 clones, with about nine tenths observed a single time. Sequenced: PBMCs. The receptors shown here come from a man aged 40-50 years in good health and CMV-seropositive.

The genes are TRBV4-3 and TRBJ2-5; D is uncertain. This CDR3 contains 15 residues. V was trimmed by 3 bases and J by 5 bases, leaving 16 bases between them. From germline, CDR1 is LGHNA and CDR2 YSLEER. The CDR3 sequence: CASSHALAQFETQYF. In DNA form, the CDR3 reads TGCGCCAGCAGCCACGCCTTAGCCCAGTTTGAGACCCAGTACTTC.

The chain is built from TRBV14 and TRBJ2-5; 9 bases match TRBD1. Trimming at V came to 4 bases and at J to 1 base, leaving 4 bases not matched to a gene. The CDR3 has 15 residues. Per germline, CDR1 SGHDN and CDR2 FVKESK. Written as DNA, the CDR3 is TGTGCCAGCAGCCCTCTGGGACAGGGCCAAGAGACCCAGTACTTC. Translated: CASSPLGQGQETQYF.

The chain carries TRBV9 and TRBJ2-1; 9 bases are shared with TRBD2. The CDR3 consists of 14 residues. Germline V gives CDR1 SGDLS, CDR2 YYNGEE. Trimming took 3 bases from V and 7 from J; bases not matched to a gene: 5. CDR3 sequence: CASSGRLADNEQFF. The CDR3 nucleotides are TGTGCCAGCAGCGGACGACTAGCGGATAATGAGCAGTTCTTC.

This clone has more than one count but fewer than ten. The chain employs TRBV7-8 and TRBJ1-5; 10 bases are shared with TRBD1. This CDR3 has 15 amino acids. V shed 1 base, J shed 5 bases, and the junction held 2 bases outside the gene matches. The germline V gene has CDR1 SGHVS and CDR2 FQNEAQ. The DNA for the CDR3 is TGTGCCAGCAGCTTAGGGGACAGGGGTGATCAGCCCCAGCATTTT. This translates into CASSLGDRGDQPQHF.

This rearrangement joins TRBV5-1 to TRBJ1-2, with 10 bases identical to TRBD1. This CDR3 comprises 16 residues. V lost 4 bases, J lost 0 bases, and 6 bases stayed unmatched. In germline, CDR1 is SGHRS, CDR2 YFSETQ. CDR3 in amino acids: CASSAGTGAANYGYTF. The CDR3 DNA sequence: TGCGCCAGCAGCGCGGGGACAGGGGCCGCTAACTATGGCTACACCTTC.

The chain uses TRBV19 and TRBJ1-2, with TRBD1 as a possible D gene (6 bases). This CDR3 contains 15 residues. Germline CDR1 is LNHDA and CDR2 is SQIVND (reference sequence). Trimming left V 6 bases short and J 4 bases short, with 18 bases between. The CDR3 spells CASSWSEGGGYGYTF. The CDR3 DNA reads as TGTGCCAGTAGCTGGAGCGAAGGGGGGGGCTATGGCTACACCTTC.

The chain recombines TRBV7-9 with TRBJ2-1; 11 bases align to TRBD2. Germline trimming cut 5 bases from V and 2 bases from J; bases unmatched to any gene: 2. This CDR3 contains 15 residues. Germline CDR1 reads SEHNR; CDR2 reads FQNEAQ (reference sequence). The CDR3 nucleotides are TGTGCCAGCAGCCAACTAGCGGGGGCCTACAATGAGCAGTTCTTC. This encodes CASSQLAGAYNEQFF.